These T cell receptor beta chains were read from a single sample in a study of T cell responses to AZD1222 COVID-19 vaccine. Sequencing was performed with immunoSEQ multiplex PCR; in TCRdb, only in-frame clones are kept and a portion is missing. Among about 140,000 clones listed, approximately 88% were seen once. The sample was peripheral blood, taken on day 0 of AZD1222 vaccination. These receptors were collected from an adult in good health. CDR3s include the opening cysteine and the closing phenylalanine or tryptophan. The order of the fields is J gene, V gene, D gene, CDR3 DNA, CDR3 protein. A D gene is named only where the DNA matches it firmly.

TRBJ1-5 | TRBV10-2 | TRBD1 | TGCGCCAGCAGTGTGCGACAGGGGGCCCAGCCCCAGCATTTT | CASSVRQGAQPQHF
TRBJ2-7 | TRBV18 | . | TGTGCCAGCTCACCACGGGGCTCCTACGAGCAGTACTTC | CASSPRGSYEQYF
TRBJ2-7 | TRBV29-1 | . | TGCAGCGTTAGTAAGGCAACCGAGCAGTACTTC | CSVSKATEQYF
TRBJ1-5 | TRBV6-1 | . | TGTGCCAGCAGTGAAACCCATATGAGCAATCAGCCCCAGCATTTT | CASSETHMSNQPQHF
TRBJ1-2 | TRBV24-1 | TRBD1 | TGTGCCACCAGTGATGCCTGGGGGCAGGGGGAGGATGGCTACACCTTC | CATSDAWGQGEDGYTF
TRBJ1-4 | TRBV20-1 | . | TGCAGTGCTAGTCCCACAGGGCGCGATGAAAAACTGTTTTTT | CSASPTGRDEKLFF
TRBJ2-7 | TRBV6-5 | . | TGTGCCAGCAGGGCCTACGAGCAGTACTTC | CASRAYEQYF
TRBJ1-6 | TRBV9 | . | TGTGCCAGCAGCGTAAGGGGGACTGGCTCACCCCTCCACTTT | CASSVRGTGSPLHF
TRBJ1-1 | TRBV7-2 | . | TGTGCCAGCAGCCTTCAGAGTCACACTGAAGCTTTCTTT | CASSLQSHTEAFF
TRBJ1-2 | TRBV7-9 | . | TGTGCCAGCAAGAGACTAGGGGACTATGGCTACACCTTC | CASKRLGDYGYTF
TRBJ2-7 | TRBV6-6 | . | TGTGCCAGCAGACTGAATCTGTGGGGAGAGTACGAGCAGTACTTC | CASRLNLWGEYEQYF
TRBJ2-1 | TRBV28 | TRBD2 | TGTGCTAGCTGCATAGCGGGATTAGACCACAATGAGCAGTTCTTC | CASCIAGLDHNEQFF
TRBJ1-2 | TRBV28 | . | TGTGCCAGCAGCTCAACAGGGAACTATGGCTACACCTTC | CASSSTGNYGYTF
TRBJ1-5 | TRBV6-5 | TRBD1 | TGTGCCACGTCCCGGGACAGGGCGCCAGATCAGCCCCAGCATTTT | CATSRDRAPDQPQHF
TRBJ2-1 | TRBV7-2 | TRBD2 | TGTGCCAGCAGCGTAGGACTAGCCTACAATGAGCAGTTCTTC | CASSVGLAYNEQFF
TRBJ2-2 | TRBV7-2 | TRBD2 | TGTGCCAGCAGCTTAGTATTGGCGGGAGGACACGGGGAGCTGTTTTTT | CASSLVLAGGHGELFF
TRBJ1-1 | TRBV29-1 | . | TGCAGCGTTTCGAGGGTTGAGAACACTGAAGCTTTCTTT | CSVSRVENTEAFF
TRBJ1-5 | TRBV7-2 | . | TGTGCCAGCAGCCTCAAATGGGGGAATCAGCCCCAGCATTTT | CASSLKWGNQPQHF
TRBJ2-1 | TRBV27 | TRBD2 | TGTGCCAGCAGTTTACTCGCGGGGGGCCTAAATAATGAGCAGTTCTTC | CASSLLAGGLNNEQFF
TRBJ2-1 | TRBV5-1 | . | TGCGCCAGCAGCCGGGCCTTCCTAGGCAATGAGCAGTTCTTC | CASSRAFLGNEQFF